These 2 T cell receptor beta chains were sequenced from one sample in a study of cytomegalovirus exposure and HLA in healthy donors. Primers for the PCR totalled 60 Vbeta and 13 Jbeta. Assay used: immunoSEQ multiplex PCR; TCRdb lists only in-frame clones, some missing. Of around 200,000 clones listed, about four fifths are singletons. Material: PBMCs. These TCRs come from a man in his fifties or sixties in good health and CMV-seronegative.

This chain joins TRBV30 and TRBJ2-7, with D maybe TRBD2 (6 bases). This CDR3 has 14 residues. Trimming cost V 0 bases and J 1 base, with 10 bases left between them. The germline gives CDR1 GTSNPN, CDR2 SVGIG (reference sequence). CDR3 nucleotide sequence: TGTGCCTGGAGTGTGAGGAGGGTGTCCTACGAGCAGTACTTC. Translating it yields CAWSVRRVSYEQYF.

The V call is TRBV6-5, the J call TRBJ2-1, with 8 bases aligning to TRBD1. Germline CDR1 and CDR2: MNHEY and SVGAGI. The trim removed 1 base at V and 12 bases at J, leaving 11 bases unmatched. The CDR3 totals 15 residues. In nucleotides, the CDR3 is TGTGCCAGCAGTTACTTCGGACAGGGACCCTTGAGGCAGTTCTTC. Amino acids: CASSYFGQGPLRQFF.